This entry is about one TCR beta chain. V lost 4 bases to trimming and J lost 3 bases, with 15 bases between them. Germline values: CDR1 MNHNS, CDR2 SASEGT. The CDR3 has 16 residues. The sample is drawn from a study of control samples from healthy donors and cancer patients. Assay: immunoSEQ multiplex PCR; the TCRdb copy retains only in-frame clones and omits some. This sample has 25,000 or so clones, with approximately 85% found just once. Sequencing was done on a sample of PBMCs. The chain carries TRBV6-1 and TRBJ1-4; D possibly corresponds to TRBD1 (5 bases). This TCR was recovered from an older woman with head and neck cancer. CDR3 in amino acids: CASSGGDIRANEKLFF. The CDR3 DNA reads as TGTGCCAGCAGTGGGGGGGATATTCGGGCTAATGAAAAACTGTTTTTT.